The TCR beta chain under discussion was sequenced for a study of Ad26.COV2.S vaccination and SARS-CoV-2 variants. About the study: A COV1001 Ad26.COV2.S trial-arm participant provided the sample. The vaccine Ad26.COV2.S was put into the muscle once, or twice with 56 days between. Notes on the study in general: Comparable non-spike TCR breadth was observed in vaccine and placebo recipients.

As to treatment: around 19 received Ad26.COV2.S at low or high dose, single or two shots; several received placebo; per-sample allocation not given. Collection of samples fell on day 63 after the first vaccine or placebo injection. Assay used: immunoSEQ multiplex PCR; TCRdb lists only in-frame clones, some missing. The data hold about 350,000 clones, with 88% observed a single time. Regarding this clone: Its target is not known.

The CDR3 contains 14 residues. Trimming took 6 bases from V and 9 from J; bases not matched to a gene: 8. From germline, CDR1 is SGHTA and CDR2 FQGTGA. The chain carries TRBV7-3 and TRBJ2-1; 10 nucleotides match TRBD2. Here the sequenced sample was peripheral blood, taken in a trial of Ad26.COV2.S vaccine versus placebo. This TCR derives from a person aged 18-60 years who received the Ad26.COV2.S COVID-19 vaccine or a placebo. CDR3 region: CASRERGGLPEQFF. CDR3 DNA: TGTGCCAGCAGAGAGCGGGGGGGCTTGCCTGAGCAGTTCTTC. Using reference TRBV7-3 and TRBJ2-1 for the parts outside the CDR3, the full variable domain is GAGVSQTPSNKVTEKGKYVELRCDPISGHTALYWYRQSLGQGPEFLIYFQGTGAADDSGLPNDRFFAVRPEGSVSTLKIQRTERGDSAVYLCASRERGGLPEQFFGPGTRLTVL.